A selection of T cell receptor beta chains follows, all from one sample in a study of blood T cell dynamics during melanoma immunotherapy. Assay: immunoSEQ multiplex PCR; the TCRdb copy retains only in-frame clones and omits some. Of about 16,000 clones listed, 94% are singletons. The starting material was effector memory CD8+ T cells from blood, obtained from a patient treated with checkpoint blockade. These receptors were taken from a human donor with melanoma. Both conserved end residues are part of each CDR3. Some rows mark clone size as missing; the rest say once, few, many or name a class of expanded clone.

v_call clone_size cdr3_aa
TRBV7-9 . CASSSDRGRETQYF
TRBV13 . CASSLGLNYEQYF
TRBV27 . CASRGSGAEQYF
TRBV14 . CASSQGNSGSSETQYF
TRBV27 . CASSFPVRPQHF
TRBV29-1 . CSVGRDRVDYGYTF
TRBV15 . CATSIPRDRLNTEAFF
TRBV7-9 . CASSSGTERGETQYF
TRBV27 . CASSWTSRSEQYF
TRBV4-1 . CASSQDNNWAASYEQYF
TRBV9 . CASSVGGSGELFF
TRBV29-1 once CSVEEGSPYEQYF
TRBV7-8 . CASSLRPPRLVPYEQYF
TRBV28 . CASSFPGDEYNTIYF
TRBV2 . CASSDERGAKNIQYF
TRBV2 once CASGGSQYNEQFF
TRBV2 . CASGPAGQYEQYF
TRBV28 once CASSLVGLGANVLTF
TRBV25-1 . CASSDVGELFF
TRBV7-6 . CASSLEGSTSAWSTDTQYF
TRBV10-2 . CASSGLDKGELFF
TRBV28 . CASSSERGSYNEQFF
TRBV28 . CASSLLGGMNTEAFF
TRBV5-4 . CASSPEWLFLTDTQYF
TRBV15 . CATSRPGTGEETQYF
TRBV5-1 . CASSLEGKADTQYF
TRBV2 . CASSERLAGFSEQFF
TRBV6-1 . CASSEAQTGGRDQPQHF
TRBV9 . CASSVVTGPFFGYTF
TRBV27 . CASSPFVLQGGGQPQHF
TRBV28 . CASSPAAGEQYF
TRBV19 . CASSIPGRNTEAFF
TRBV9 . CASSVGGTGHHEQYF
TRBV7-9 . CASSAPGQPHNEQFF
TRBV18 . CASSPDSPRGRNNYGYTF
TRBV20-1 . CSAPLENTQYF
TRBV6-5 . CASSWGQENTGELFF
TRBV9 . CASSSRTEQETQYF
TRBV7-2 . CASSFGLGEYNEQFF
TRBV14 . CASSLRGEINYGYTF
TRBV19 . CASRNKQEETEETQYF
TRBV6-5 . CASSPGEGEQFF
TRBV5-4 . CASSFGAGGQETQYF